This passage covers 18 T cell receptor beta chains from one sample sequenced in a study of T cell changes during pregnancy in multiple sclerosis (dated by TCRdb to between 2019 and 2020). The method was the immunoSEQ multiplex PCR assay. In its TCRdb copy, this immuneACCESS table keeps in-frame sequences only and misses some clones. Where compared with another copy, unresolved V genes explain less than half of these, and the others have no known cause. For this sample the table gives tens of thousands of clones, of which about 94% were detected only once. The top ten hold about 3% of the sample. Material: CD8+ T cells from peripheral blood mononuclear cells, obtained in the second trimester of pregnancy. Source of these receptors: a female donor with multiple sclerosis, enrolled in a pregnancy study.

The table lists this clone with a few counts. The J gene is TRBJ2-6, the V gene TRBV7-9; possibly TRBD1 for D (6 bases). Looked up from germline, CDR1 is SEHNR and CDR2 is FQNEAQ (reference sequence). V was shortened by 8 bases and J by 1 base, with 12 bases between the two germline ends. This CDR3 has 15 residues. CDR3 in amino acids: CASARGESGANVLTF. CDR3 sequence (DNA): TGTGCCAGCGCCAGGGGAGAGTCTGGGGCCAACGTCCTGACTTTC.

The V and J genes are TRBV6-1 and TRBJ2-3, with 8 bases matching TRBD2. V lost 8 bases and J lost 1; bases outside the gene matches: 8. The germline V gene encodes CDR1 MNHNS and CDR2 SASEGT. CDR3 length equals 15 residues. The CDR3 region has the DNA TGTGCCAGCGGGGCGCGGCGGGAGGGCACAGATACGCAGTATTTT. It codes for CASGARREGTDTQYF.

V gene TRBV4-2 combines with J gene TRBJ1-5, with 7 nucleotides matching TRBD1. This CDR3 spans 16 amino acids. V gave up 2 bases and J gave up 5 bases; unmatched junction bases: 9. The V gene's germline CDR1 is LGHNA and CDR2 YNFKEQ. The CDR3 loop reads CASSQSLIDRDQPQHF. CDR3 sequence (DNA): TGTGCCAGCAGCCAATCTTTGATCGACAGGGATCAGCCCCAGCATTTT.

The DNA for the CDR3 is TGCGCCAGCAGCCAAGTGTTACAGGGGGCGGGGGACACCATATATTTT. It translates to CASSQVLQGAGDTIYF. The chain is built from TRBV4-1 and TRBJ1-3, with TRBD1 matching over 9 bases. The CDR3 runs 16 residues. V lost 1 base, J lost 8 bases, and 9 bases stayed unmatched. In germline, CDR1 is MGHRA, CDR2 YSYEKL.

The V and J genes are TRBV6-5 and TRBJ2-3; D perhaps matches TRBD1 (6 bases). CDR3 length: 14 residues. With 4 bases removed from V and 4 bases from J, the gap between germline ends came to 12 bases. The germline V gene has CDR1 MNHEY and CDR2 SVGAGI. The CDR3 loop is CASSFVGGADTQYF. The DNA for the CDR3 is TGTGCCAGCAGTTTTGTTGGGGGCGCAGATACGCAGTATTTT.

The V and J genes are TRBV27 and TRBJ2-1; 9 bases fit TRBD1. V lost 5 bases to trimming and J lost 12 bases; unmatched junction nucleotides: 11. The CDR3 sequence is 14 residues long. Germline V gene lookup returns CDR1 MNHEY and CDR2 SMNVEV (reference sequence). This CDR3 is CASSPRTGEKGQFF. Written as DNA, the CDR3 is TGTGCCAGCAGTCCCCGGACAGGGGAAAAGGGGCAGTTCTTC.

The chain is built from TRBV19 and TRBJ2-7; 8 positions match TRBD2. The germline CDR1 and CDR2 sequences are LNHDA and SQIVND (reference sequence). The CDR3 consists of 14 residues. V was pared by 9 bases and J by 6 bases, with 13 bases of the junction left unmatched. The CDR3 bases are TGTGCCAGCTCCGCCGGGACTAGTATCTCCGAGCAGTACTTC. Protein product: CASSAGTSISEQYF.

This rearrangement joins TRBV2 to TRBJ2-3; a weak D match, TRBD2 (6 bases). CDR3 length: 14 residues. Per germline, CDR1 SNHLY and CDR2 FYNNEI. Deletions cut 6 bases from V and 6 bases from J, with 16 bases between. CDR3 DNA sequence: TGTGCCAGCAGGTGGAGGGGCGCGAGGGATACGCAGTATTTT. Protein product: CASRWRGARDTQYF.

The DNA for the CDR3 is TGTGCCAGGGAGCGGACAGTGACCTCCTACGAGCAGTACTTC. Protein sequence: CARERTVTSYEQYF. The genes are TRBV6-1 and TRBJ2-7, with a weak D call TRBD1 (6 bases). Trimming cost V 9 bases and J 0 bases, with 15 bases left between them. The CDR3 length is 14 residues. Germline CDR1 reads MNHNS; CDR2 reads SASEGT.

The chain carries TRBV5-4 and TRBJ1-4, with D perhaps TRBD1 (5 bases). Trimming left V 4 bases short and J 6 bases short, with 16 bases between. CDR3 length equals 15 residues. CDR1 is SGHNT, CDR2 YYREEE, per germline (reference sequence). The chain's CDR3 is CASSAYRSADEKLFF. The CDR3 nucleotides are TGTGCCAGCAGCGCTTACAGGTCGGCTGATGAAAAACTGTTTTTT.

This clone came up a few times. The genes are TRBV4-1 and TRBJ1-1, with D uncertain. The V gene's germline CDR1 is MGHRA and CDR2 YSYEKL. With 0 bases removed from V and 3 bases from J, the gap between germline ends came to 8 bases. The CDR3 has 14 amino acids. The CDR3 region is CASSQERLDTEAFF. The DNA for the CDR3 is TGCGCCAGCAGCCAAGAGAGGCTGGACACTGAAGCTTTCTTT.

The genes are TRBV9 and TRBJ2-7; the match to TRBD1 covers 8 bases. The V gene's germline CDR1 is SGDLS and CDR2 YYNGEE. With V trimmed by 4 bases and J by 5 bases, 14 bases remained unmatched. This CDR3 spans 16 amino acids. CDR3 DNA: TGTGCCAGCAGCCCACCTCGGGGGCAGGGGGCTGACGAGCAGTACTTC. It yields the protein CASSPPRGQGADEQYF.

This chain joins TRBV23-1 and TRBJ2-1, with 7 bases lining up with TRBD2. TRBV23-1 has ORF status, its function being uncertain. The CDR3 covers 17 residues. V lost 6 bases, J lost 0 bases, and 11 bases stayed unmatched. This CDR3 reads CASRPQLALGSYNEQFF. As DNA, the CDR3 is TGCGCCAGCAGGCCCCAACTAGCGTTGGGCTCCTACAATGAGCAGTTCTTC.

This clone occurred once. The chain couples TRBV2 to TRBJ2-1, with D perhaps matching TRBD2 (5 bases). The CDR3 spans 15 residues. Trimming removed 3 bases from V and 0 bases from J, with 9 bases in between. The germline CDR1 and CDR2 sequences are SNHLY and FYNNEI. The CDR3 loop is CASSETIGSYNEQFF. CDR3 in DNA: TGTGCCAGCAGTGAGACTATCGGCTCCTACAATGAGCAGTTCTTC.

This clone was recorded only once. Written as DNA, the CDR3 is TGTGCCAGCAGCGCCGGGAGTGGGGGGTTGCAGTTCTTC. Translation gives CASSAGSGGLQFF. The chain carries TRBV7-9 and TRBJ2-1; possibly TRBD2 for D (6 bases). Trimming took 5 bases from V and 12 from J, leaving 17 bases between them. CDR3 size: 13 residues. Germline V gene data show CDR1 as SEHNR and CDR2 as FQNEAQ (reference sequence).

The gene calls are TRBV27 and TRBJ2-7; 14 bases line up with TRBD2. The length of the CDR3 is 17 residues. Germline CDR1 reads MNHEY; CDR2 reads SMNVEV (reference sequence). V shed 0 bases and J 3 bases; nucleotides not matched to a gene: 4. CDR3 region: CASSLSRLAGGSYEQYF. CDR3 bases: TGTGCCAGCAGTTTATCACGACTAGCGGGAGGGAGCTACGAGCAGTACTTC.

This rearrangement joins TRBV4-2 to TRBJ2-3; D may be TRBD2 (5 bases). The V gene's germline CDR1 is LGHNA and CDR2 YNFKEQ. The CDR3 consists of 16 residues. Trimming pared 0 bases from V and 0 bases from J, leaving 10 bases between. The DNA for the CDR3 is TGTGCCAGCAGCCAAGATTTGTGGACTAGCACAGATACGCAGTATTTT. Residues: CASSQDLWTSTDTQYF.

The sample holds a few counts of this clone. This chain links TRBV5-4 with TRBJ1-2; a weak D match, TRBD1 (5 bases). CDR3 length: 14 residues. With 9 bases removed from V and 6 bases from J, the gap between germline ends came to 21 bases. Germline loops: CDR1 SGHNT, CDR2 YYREEE (reference sequence). The CDR3 region has the DNA TGTGCCACAGCCCCATGGGCCGGGGGTGATGGCTACACCTTC. Protein product: CATAPWAGGDGYTF.